The sequence of this TCR beta chain was determined in a study of T cell repertoires in cytomegalovirus infection. Looking at the study overall: An indication of both CMV infection and matching HLA type came from public TCR beta signatures. Study-level findings and limits: Dominating the ex vivo response were HLA-C-restricted CMV-specific TCR beta clonotypes. Cumulative public TCR beta family frequency identified carriers of CMV plus the relevant HLA.

One entry per CDR3 protein, called by TCRdb with MiXCR from the reads. The table lists about 490,000 distinct CDR3 sequences, approximately 10% of them singletons. CDR3 length: 16 amino acids. Per germline, CDR1 SGHVT and CDR2 SQSDAQ. The ends lost 4 bases at V and 7 bases at J; junction bases unmatched: 11. Remarks on this clonotype: Its cognate antigen is unknown.

This TCR was sampled from a human donor in good health (CMV status not recorded). Some clones in this sample may be carry-over from other donors' samples. Sequencing was performed on PBMCs. This chain uses TRBV7-4 with TRBJ2-2, with TRBD1 matching 8 bases. Written as DNA, the CDR3 is TGTGCCAGCAGCTCGCCCGGGACAGGTTCTGTCGGGGAGCTGTTTTTT. Translation: CASSSPGTGSVGELFF.